Listed below are T cell receptor beta chains from one sample, sequenced in a study of CD8 T cells in ankylosing spondylitis. TCRdb processed the 5' RACE reads anew with MiXCR; each CDR3 protein has one entry. Of just under 350,000 distinct CDR3 sequences in the sample, 14% to 15% were seen once. Sequenced sample: blood, either unsorted or a sorted T cell fraction (not recorded which). The receptors shown here come from a male donor with ankylosing spondylitis or in good health (not recorded which). The CDR3 runs from the conserved cysteine through the conserved F or W. A D gene is named only where the DNA matches it firmly. Rows give clone size only sometimes, using once, few, many, or a class for an expanded clone.

D: -
size: few
V: TRBV7-9
length: 15
J: TRBJ1-1
DNA: TGTGCCAGCAGCTTAGGAGGGATAGAGGCCGGTGAAGCTTTCTTT
CDR3: CASSLGGIEAGEAFF

D: -
size: few
V: TRBV2
length: 14
J: TRBJ2-2
DNA: TGTGCCAGCAGGGGGACACCTGTTACCGGGGAGCTGTTTTTT
CDR3: CASRGTPVTGELFF

D: -
size: -
V: TRBV29-1
length: 13
J: TRBJ1-4
DNA: TGCAGCGCCAACTTAGCAACTAATGAAAAACTGTTTTTT
CDR3: CSANLATNEKLFF

D: TRBD1
size: -
V: TRBV27
length: 15
J: TRBJ2-7
DNA: TGTGCCAGCAGTTTTGACAGGGGGCTCTCCTACGAGCAGTACTTC
CDR3: CASSFDRGLSYEQYF

D: -
size: -
V: TRBV20-1
length: 13
J: TRBJ2-1
DNA: TGCAGTGCTAAAGAGGGGGCCTACAATGAGCAGTTCTTC
CDR3: CSAKEGAYNEQFF

D: -
size: few
V: TRBV20-1
length: 13
J: TRBJ2-2
DNA: TGCAGTGCTAGAGTAACGAACACCGGGGAGCTGTTTTTT
CDR3: CSARVTNTGELFF

D: -
size: once
V: TRBV12-3/TRBV12-4
length: 13
J: TRBJ2-5
DNA: TGTGCCAGCAGTTTAGCGAGCGTAGAGACCCAGTACTTC
CDR3: CASSLASVETQYF

D: -
size: -
V: TRBV27
length: 13
J: TRBJ1-5
DNA: TGTGCCAGCAGTATAGTAGGGGCTCAGCCCCAGCATTTT
CDR3: CASSIVGAQPQHF

D: -
size: few
V: TRBV18
length: 15
J: TRBJ2-5
DNA: TGTGCCAGCTCACCACCGGCGACTAGACAAGAGACCCAGTACTTC
CDR3: CASSPPATRQETQYF

D: -
size: few
V: TRBV5-1
length: 14
J: TRBJ2-7
DNA: TGCGCCAGCAGCTTAGGGCACGGCTCCTACGAGCAGTACTTC
CDR3: CASSLGHGSYEQYF

D: -
size: -
V: TRBV29-1
length: 16
J: TRBJ2-3
DNA: TGCAGCGTTGAACCGGGGAGACCAAGTAGCACAGATACGCAGTATTTT
CDR3: CSVEPGRPSSTDTQYF

D: -
size: few
V: TRBV12-3/TRBV12-4
length: 14
J: TRBJ1-3
DNA: TGTGCCAGCAGTTCCACCTTCATTGGAAACACCATATATTTT
CDR3: CASSSTFIGNTIYF

D: -
size: -
V: TRBV28
length: 13
J: TRBJ1-6
DNA: TGTGCCAGCAGCCCTTCAAACAATTCACCCCTCCACTTT
CDR3: CASSPSNNSPLHF

D: -
size: -
V: TRBV6-5
length: 16
J: TRBJ1-2
DNA: TGTGCCAGCAGTTTCAACCTTCCCTCCGGAGGTGGGGGCTACACCTTC
CDR3: CASSFNLPSGGGGYTF

D: TRBD2
size: few
V: TRBV5-1
length: 17
J: TRBJ2-7
DNA: TGCGCCAGCAGCTCCACCGGGGAGCGGGGGGTCGCCTACGAGCAGTACTTC
CDR3: CASSSTGERGVAYEQYF

D: -
size: few
V: TRBV25-1
length: 13
J: TRBJ2-4
DNA: TGTGCCAGCAGTGTCACAGGTACCAACATTCAGTACTTC
CDR3: CASSVTGTNIQYF

D: TRBD1
size: -
V: TRBV2
length: 14
J: TRBJ2-1
DNA: TGTGCCACCTCGGGACAGGGGAATCTCGATGAGCAGTTCTTC
CDR3: CATSGQGNLDEQFF

D: -
size: few
V: TRBV30
length: 15
J: TRBJ2-1
DNA: TGTGCCTGGAGTGCTTCCCTGGCCGCCTACAATGAGCAGTTCTTC
CDR3: CAWSASLAAYNEQFF

D: -
size: few
V: TRBV2
length: 13
J: TRBJ2-5
DNA: TGTGCCAGCAGTGGGGCAGTTCAAGAGACCCAGTACTTC
CDR3: CASSGAVQETQYF

D: -
size: -
V: TRBV20-1
length: 13
J: TRBJ2-7
DNA: TGCAGTGCTAGGAGGGACCGCGGGAACGAGCAGTACTTC
CDR3: CSARRDRGNEQYF

D: -
size: many
V: TRBV5-1
length: 14
J: TRBJ1-1
DNA: TGCGCCAGCAGCCTGGACAGCGGGGGCACTGAAGCTTTCTTT
CDR3: CASSLDSGGTEAFF

D: TRBD2
size: few
V: TRBV7-7
length: 15
J: TRBJ2-1
DNA: TGTGCCAGCAGCTTGGGACTAGCGGACAACAATGAGCAGTTCTTC
CDR3: CASSLGLADNNEQFF

D: -
size: few
V: TRBV11-3
length: 13
J: TRBJ2-2
DNA: TGTGCCAGCAGCTATATGAACACCGGGGAGCTGTTTTTT
CDR3: CASSYMNTGELFF

D: TRBD1
size: many
V: TRBV11-2
length: 12
J: TRBJ2-7
DNA: TGTGCCAGCAGCGGAGAGGGACAGAGGTTGCACTTC
CDR3: CASSGEGQRLHF

D: -
size: few
V: TRBV20-1
length: 13
J: TRBJ2-1
DNA: TGCAGTGCTAGAGAGCAGAGCTATCTTGAGCAGTTCTTC
CDR3: CSAREQSYLEQFF

D: TRBD2
size: -
V: TRBV20-1
length: 17
J: TRBJ2-4
DNA: TGCAGTGCTCCACTAGCGGGAGGGCCTGGGGCCAAAAACATTCAGTACTTC
CDR3: CSAPLAGGPGAKNIQYF

D: -
size: many
V: TRBV12-3/TRBV12-4
length: 14
J: TRBJ1-3
DNA: TGTGCCAGCAGCCCCGGGGGAAATGGAAACACCATATATTTT
CDR3: CASSPGGNGNTIYF

D: -
size: many
V: TRBV6-1
length: 15
J: TRBJ1-2
DNA: TGTGCCAGCAGTGAAGCGCCACAGGGTTTCTCTGGCTACACCTTC
CDR3: CASSEAPQGFSGYTF